This T cell receptor (beta chain) stems from a study of CD8 T cells in ankylosing spondylitis. A note on this clonotype: Its matching antigen is unknown.

TCRdb passed the 5' RACE reads through MiXCR, listing each CDR3 protein once. The sample comprises some 700,000 distinct CDR3 sequences, 15% to 20% of which are singletons, and around 19% rests with the top ten. V lost 2 bases and J lost 9; bases outside the gene matches: 7. Germline CDR1 is KGHSH and CDR2 is LQKENI. This CDR3 has 14 amino acids. Findings and limits, study-wide: Characteristic of ankylosing spondylitis blood, it appeared, was a TCR beta motif comprising several highly homologous variants.

Material: blood, either unsorted or a sorted T cell fraction (not recorded which). The chain links TRBV18 to TRBJ2-1, with 7 nucleotides matching TRBD1. The sequence came from a male donor with ankylosing spondylitis. CDR3 bases: TGTGCCAGCTCACCAAGGATCAGGGACAGTGAGCAGTTCTTC. As protein: CASSPRIRDSEQFF.